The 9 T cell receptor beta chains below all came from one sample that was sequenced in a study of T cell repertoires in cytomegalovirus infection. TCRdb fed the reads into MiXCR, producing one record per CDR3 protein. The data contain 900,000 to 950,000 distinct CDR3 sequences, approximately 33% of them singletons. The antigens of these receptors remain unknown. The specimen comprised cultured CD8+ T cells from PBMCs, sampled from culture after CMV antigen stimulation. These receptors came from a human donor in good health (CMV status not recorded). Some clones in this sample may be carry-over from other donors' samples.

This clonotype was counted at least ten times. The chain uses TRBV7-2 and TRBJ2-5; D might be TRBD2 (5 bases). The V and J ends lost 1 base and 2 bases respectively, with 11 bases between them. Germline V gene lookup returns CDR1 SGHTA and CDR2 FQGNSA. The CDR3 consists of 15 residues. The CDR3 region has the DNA TGTGCCAGCAGCTTAGGGGCGGGCAATCAAGAGACCCAGTACTTC. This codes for CASSLGAGNQETQYF.

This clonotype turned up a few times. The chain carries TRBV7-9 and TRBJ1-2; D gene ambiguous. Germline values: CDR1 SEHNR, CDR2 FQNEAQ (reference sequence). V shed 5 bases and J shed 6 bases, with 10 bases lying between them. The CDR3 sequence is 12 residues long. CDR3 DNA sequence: TGTGCCAGCAGCGCGCAAGGGAATGGCTACACCTTC. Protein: CASSAQGNGYTF. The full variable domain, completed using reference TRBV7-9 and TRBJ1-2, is DTGVSQNPRHKITKRGQNVTFRCDPISEHNRLYWYRQTLGQGPEFLTYFQNEAQLEKSRLLSDRFSAERPKGSFSTLEIQRTEQGDSAMYLCASSAQGNGYTFGSGTRLTVV.

Written as DNA, the CDR3 is TGTGCCAGCAGCTTCGTCGCCGGTGGGGAGCGGTACCAAGAGACCCAGTACTTC. It specifies CASSFVAGGERYQETQYF. The chain joins TRBV7-8 to TRBJ2-5; a weak D match, TRBD2 (5 bases). This CDR3 has 18 residues. The germline V gene has CDR1 SGHVS and CDR2 FQNEAQ. V dropped 3 bases and J dropped 0 bases, with 20 bases sitting between them.

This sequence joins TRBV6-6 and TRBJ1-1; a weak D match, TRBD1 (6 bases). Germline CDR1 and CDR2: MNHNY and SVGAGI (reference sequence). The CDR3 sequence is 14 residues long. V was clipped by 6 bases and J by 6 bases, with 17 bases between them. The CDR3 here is CASSHDDRRAEAFF. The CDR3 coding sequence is TGTGCCAGCAGCCACGACGACAGGAGGGCTGAAGCTTTCTTT.

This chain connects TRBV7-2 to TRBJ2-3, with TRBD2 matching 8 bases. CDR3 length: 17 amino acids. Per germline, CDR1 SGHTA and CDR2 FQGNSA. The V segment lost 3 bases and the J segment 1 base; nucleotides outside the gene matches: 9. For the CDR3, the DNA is TGTGCCAGCAGCTTCCTCGTGGGAGCGGGGGGCACAGATACGCAGTATTTT. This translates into CASSFLVGAGGTDTQYF.

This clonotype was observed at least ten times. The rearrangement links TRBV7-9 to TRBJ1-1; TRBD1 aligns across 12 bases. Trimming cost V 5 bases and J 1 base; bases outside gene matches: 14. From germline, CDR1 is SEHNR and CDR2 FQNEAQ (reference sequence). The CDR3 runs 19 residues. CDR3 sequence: CASSEEVRDRGRGNTEAFF. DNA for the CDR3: TGTGCCAGCAGCGAAGAGGTGCGGGACAGGGGGCGAGGGAACACTGAAGCTTTCTTT.

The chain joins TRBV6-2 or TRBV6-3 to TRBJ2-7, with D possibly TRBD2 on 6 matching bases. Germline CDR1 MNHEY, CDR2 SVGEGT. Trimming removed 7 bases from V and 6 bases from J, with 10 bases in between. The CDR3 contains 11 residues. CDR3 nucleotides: TGTGCCAGCACTGGGGGAGGCGAGCAGTACGTC. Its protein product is CASTGGGEQYV.

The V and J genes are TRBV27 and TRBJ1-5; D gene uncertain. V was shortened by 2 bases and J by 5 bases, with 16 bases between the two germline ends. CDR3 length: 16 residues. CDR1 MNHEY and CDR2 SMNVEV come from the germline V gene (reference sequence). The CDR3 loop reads CASSLGVGSGDQPQHF. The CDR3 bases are TGTGCCAGCAGTTTAGGGGTAGGATCGGGTGATCAGCCCCAGCATTTT.

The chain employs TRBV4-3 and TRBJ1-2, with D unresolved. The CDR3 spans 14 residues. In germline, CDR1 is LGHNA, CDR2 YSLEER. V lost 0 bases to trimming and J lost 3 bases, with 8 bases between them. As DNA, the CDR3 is TGCGCCAGCAGCCAAGAAGTCCAGTACTATGGCTACACCTTC. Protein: CASSQEVQYYGYTF.